This T cell receptor (beta chain) is drawn from a study of T cell responses to AZD1222 COVID-19 vaccine. Germline CDR1 and CDR2: MNHEY and SVGEGT. V lost 6 bases and J lost 3, with 14 bases in between. The CDR3 has 15 residues. Points from the study as a whole: Donors were mostly white British, more females; clonal diversity possibly underestimated. Researchers report vaccine-associated CD4 TCRs spanning spike, with dominance at 160-218 and 743-854.

Repertoires were generated with immunoSEQ multiplex PCR, while TCRdb's copy carries only in-frame clones and drops some. The table includes 160,000 or so clones, approximately 90% detected once. With regard to this clone: Its cognate antigen is unknown.

The chain recombines TRBV6-2 or TRBV6-3 with TRBJ2-2; D tentatively reads TRBD1 or TRBD2 (7 bases each). This specimen was peripheral blood, taken on day 0 of AZD1222 vaccination. This TCR was sampled from an adult in good health. The CDR3 DNA reads as TGTGCCAGCAGCCCGACAGGGAGGGACACCGGGGAGCTGTTTTTT. It specifies CASSPTGRDTGELFF.